One and the same sample provided the 28 T cell receptor beta chains below, sequenced in a study of T cells in localized non-small cell lung cancer. Profiled with immunoSEQ multiplex PCR; TCRdb holds only in-frame clones, not every one. The data contain 30,000 or so clones, over 80% of them singletons. The starting material was peripheral blood, obtained before any cancer treatment. These receptors all stem from an older female donor with stage I lung adenocarcinoma.

The CDR3 loop reads CAISGGANVLTF. CDR3 DNA sequence: TGTGCCATCAGTGGGGGGGCCAACGTCCTGACTTTC. The V gene is TRBV10-3, the J gene TRBJ2-6; D not resolved. The length of the CDR3 is 12 residues. Deletions cut 4 bases from V and 4 bases from J, with 2 bases between. Germline V gene lookup returns CDR1 ENHRY and CDR2 SYGVKD.

CDR3 nucleotide sequence: TGCGCCAGCAGCTTGGGTGCGGACAGCTCCTACGAGCAGTACTTC. Protein: CASSLGADSSYEQYF. This chain links TRBV5-1 with TRBJ2-7, with D maybe TRBD1 (6 bases). The CDR3 covers 15 residues. Germline CDR1 and CDR2: SGHRS and YFSETQ. V lost 0 bases to trimming and J lost 0 bases, with 10 bases between them.

V usage is TRBV30 and J usage is TRBJ1-6; D gene ambiguous. The CDR3 has 13 residues. V gave up 2 bases and J gave up 8 bases, with 10 bases separating them. Germline V gives CDR1 GTSNPN, CDR2 SVGIG (reference sequence). The CDR3 bases are TGTGCCTGGAGTACCAGCGGTGATTCACCCCTCCACTTT. Residues: CAWSTSGDSPLHF.

The CDR3 loop reads CASSPTGLNIQYF. The CDR3 coding sequence is TGTGCCAGCTCACCGACAGGGTTAAACATTCAGTACTTC. The chain combines TRBV18 with TRBJ2-4; 7 bases align to TRBD1. The V segment lost 3 bases and the J segment 6 bases; nucleotides outside the gene matches: 2. The length of the CDR3 is 13 residues. The germline gives CDR1 KGHSH, CDR2 LQKENI.

V usage is TRBV21-1 and J usage is TRBJ2-7; TRBD2, the table's D call, lacks a check against the DNA. TRBV21-1 is described as a pseudogene. The CDR3 is made up of 13 amino acids. CDR3 sequence (DNA): TGTGCCAGCATCACTAGCAAGGTCTACGAGCAGTACTTC. Its translation: CASITSKVYEQYF.

The V call is TRBV21-1, the J call TRBJ2-1; the table's D gene call, TRBD1, was not cross checked with the DNA. TRBV21-1 is a known pseudogene. This CDR3 comprises 13 residues. The CDR3 DNA reads as TGTGCCAGCAGCAAAGTACACAACAATGAGCAGTTCTTC. Translating gives CASSKVHNNEQFF.

This clone was picked up one time. In DNA, the CDR3 is TGTGCCAGCAGTGCTGCTCGACTAGCGGGGACACAAGAGACCCAGTACTTC. The encoded protein is CASSAARLAGTQETQYF. The V call is TRBV6-1, the J call TRBJ2-5; 11 bases line up with TRBD2. Germline V gene sequence: CDR1 MNHNS, CDR2 SASEGT. The length of the CDR3 is 17 residues. The trim removed 4 bases at V and 2 bases at J, leaving 9 bases unmatched.

V gene TRBV5-1 combines with J gene TRBJ1-1, with D unclear. V was cut by 1 base and J by 5 bases, with 15 bases left in between. Germline assignment: CDR1 SGHRS and CDR2 YFSETQ. This CDR3 comprises 15 residues. CDR3: CASSLSSGVGTEAFF. The CDR3 bases are TGCGCCAGCAGCTTGTCTTCTGGGGTAGGAACTGAAGCTTTCTTT.

This clone was observed once. The chain has TRBV7-2 and TRBJ2-1; 8 bases are a match to TRBD2. Germline assignment: CDR1 SGHTA and CDR2 FQGNSA. CDR3 size: 14 residues. V was clipped by 2 bases and J by 7 bases; unmatched bases: 4. The CDR3 reads CASSLRTSGNEQFF. The DNA of the CDR3 is TGTGCCAGCAGCTTAAGAACTAGCGGAAATGAGCAGTTCTTC.

The chain is built from TRBV4-1 and TRBJ1-1; 7 nucleotides match TRBD1. This CDR3 region has 16 residues. Germline values: CDR1 MGHRA, CDR2 YSYEKL. The trim removed 3 bases at V and 7 bases at J, leaving 14 bases unmatched. The CDR3 is CASSHTDRDTAFEAFF. In DNA, the CDR3 is TGCGCCAGCAGCCACACCGACAGGGACACGGCGTTTGAAGCTTTCTTT.

The rearrangement links TRBV19 to TRBJ1-2, with D tentatively TRBD1 (6 bases). Per the germline V gene, CDR1 is LNHDA and CDR2 is SQIVND (reference sequence). Trimming shortened V by 10 bases and J by 0 bases, and 18 bases separated the two germline ends. The CDR3 has 15 residues. The CDR3 region is CATKRGTSTNYGYTF. The CDR3 region has the DNA TGTGCCACTAAGAGGGGGACTAGTACTAACTATGGCTACACCTTC.

This clone has only one observation. This sequence joins TRBV15 and TRBJ2-1; D is tentatively TRBD1 or TRBD2 (5 bases each). CDR3 length: 16 amino acids. The V end was cut by 0 bases, the J end by 7 bases, with 16 bases between. Germline V gene sequence: CDR1 LNHNV, CDR2 YYDKDF (reference sequence). DNA for the CDR3: TGTGCCACCAGCAGAGAAAGAGGGGCAACAATGAATGAGCAGTTCTTC. Translating gives CATSRERGATMNEQFF.

The chain couples TRBV7-2 to TRBJ2-7; 11 nucleotides line up with TRBD2. The V gene end was trimmed by 2 bases and the J gene end by 3 bases; junction bases not matched to a gene: 9. Germline V gives CDR1 SGHTA, CDR2 FQGNSA. CDR3 size: 17 residues. In DNA form, the CDR3 reads TGTGCCAGCAGCTTATTCCTAGCGGGGGGCCTAAACTACGAGCAGTACTTC. Residues: CASSLFLAGGLNYEQYF.

The chain carries TRBV30 and TRBJ1-1; D may be TRBD1 (5 bases). Germline V gene sequence: CDR1 GTSNPN, CDR2 SVGIG (reference sequence). The CDR3 contains 14 residues. Trimming removed 4 bases at V and 0 bases at J, with 12 bases between. The CDR3 DNA reads TGTGCCTGGATCACTTGGGGGGTGAACACTGAAGCTTTCTTT. This sequence encodes CAWITWGVNTEAFF.

The rearrangement joins TRBV14 to TRBJ2-2; TRBD2 matches 7 bases. The CDR3 has 20 residues. The germline V gene has CDR1 SGHDN and CDR2 FVKESK. Trimming took 1 base from V and 1 from J; bases not matched to a gene: 15. The CDR3 region has the DNA TGTGCCAGCAGCCAAGCCGGCCGAGTTCTAGCGGATAAGAACACCGGGGAGCTGTTTTTT. Translated: CASSQAGRVLADKNTGELFF. Together with reference TRBV14 and TRBJ2-2, the CDR3 gives the full variable domain: EAGVTQFPSHSVIEKGQTVTLRCDPISGHDNLYWYRRVMGKEIKFLLHFVKESKQDESGMPNNRFLAERTGGTYSTLKVQPAELEDSGVYFCASSQAGRVLADKNTGELFFGEGSRLTVL.

The chain links TRBV6-1 to TRBJ2-7; 13 bases map to TRBD2. The CDR3 consists of 19 residues. With V trimmed by 2 bases and J by 0 bases, 10 bases remained unmatched. Germline V lookup: CDR1 MNHNS, CDR2 SASEGT. The CDR3 is CASSERGTSGVLGSYEQYF. The CDR3 DNA follows: TGTGCCAGCAGTGAAAGGGGGACTAGCGGGGTCCTAGGCTCCTACGAGCAGTACTTC.

The chain couples TRBV25-1 to TRBJ2-5, with D possibly being TRBD1 or TRBD2 (5 bases each). CDR1 is MGHDK and CDR2 is SYGVNS in the germline V gene. Deletions cut 4 bases from V and 2 bases from J, with 14 bases between. The CDR3 runs 15 residues. CDR3 nucleotide sequence: TGTGCCAGCAGTGTTATTGGGGGTCCGCAAGAGACCCAGTACTTC. Protein product: CASSVIGGPQETQYF.

This clone was seen more than once but under ten times. The chain is built from TRBV30 and TRBJ1-1; TRBD1 might be the D (5 bases). Between the trimmed V and J ends, which lost 0 bases and 1 base, there was a span of 18 bases. There are 17 residues in the CDR3. CDR1 is GTSNPN, CDR2 SVGIG, per germline (reference sequence). CDR3: CAWSVVRSDSKNTEAFF. As DNA, the CDR3 is TGTGCCTGGAGTGTAGTGAGGAGCGACAGTAAGAACACTGAAGCTTTCTTT.

The chain joins TRBV7-2 to TRBJ1-5, with a possible D match to TRBD1 (5 bases). The V gene's germline CDR1 is SGHTA and CDR2 FQGNSA. The CDR3 spans 15 residues. V was clipped by 6 bases and J by 2 bases, with 14 bases between them. The CDR3 protein is CASSLGDVGNQPQHF. The DNA of the CDR3 is TGTGCCAGCAGTCTCGGGGACGTGGGCAATCAGCCCCAGCATTTT.

V is TRBV7-9 and J is TRBJ2-2; a weak D match, TRBD2 (6 bases). V lost 6 bases, J lost 2 bases, and 13 bases lay in between. CDR1 is SEHNR, CDR2 FQNEAQ, per germline (reference sequence). This CDR3 comprises 15 residues. The CDR3 nucleotides read TGTGCCAGCAGGCGTCAGGGACTTAACACCGGGGAGCTGTTTTTT. Amino acid sequence: CASRRQGLNTGELFF.

This clone was counted only a few times. The chain has TRBV10-3 and TRBJ1-6, with D possibly matching TRBD1 (5 bases). V was shortened by 10 bases and J by 9 bases, with 10 bases between the two germline ends. This CDR3 is built from 11 residues. CDR1 is ENHRY and CDR2 is SYGVKD in the germline V gene. CDR3 DNA sequence: TGTGCCACCGGGGGGAGTTCACCCCTCCACTTT. Its translation: CATGGSSPLHF.

V usage is TRBV18 and J usage is TRBJ1-6, with 9 bases aligning to TRBD1. This CDR3 is 14 amino acids long. Per germline, CDR1 KGHSH and CDR2 LQKENI. The ends lost 6 bases at V and 7 bases at J; junction bases unmatched: 4. CDR3 sequence reads: CASSRDRVNSPLHF. The CDR3 DNA is TGTGCCAGCTCCCGGGACAGGGTCAATTCACCCCTCCACTTT. The variable domain in full, with the rest retrieved from reference TRBV18 and TRBJ1-6, is NAGVMQNPRHLVRRRGQEARLRCSPMKGHSHVYWYRQLPEEGLKFMVYLQKENIIDESGMPKERFSAEFPKEGPSILRIQQVVRGDSAAYFCASSRDRVNSPLHFGNGTRLTVT.

The genes are TRBV25-1 and TRBJ1-1; 9 bases are shared with TRBD1. Trimming removed 6 bases from V and 4 bases from J; junction bases left unmatched: 3. The CDR3 is 13 residues long. CDR1 and CDR2 from the germline V gene are MGHDK and SYGVNS. The CDR3 reads CASSSTGGTEAFF. CDR3 sequence (DNA): TGTGCCAGCAGCTCGACAGGGGGCACTGAAGCTTTCTTT.

V usage is TRBV29-1 and J usage is TRBJ2-5; D may be TRBD2 (5 bases). Trimming removed 3 bases at V and 2 bases at J, with 13 bases between. Germline CDR1 is SQVTM and CDR2 is ANQGSEA. The CDR3 loop spans 14 amino acids. In DNA, the CDR3 is TGCAGCGTTGAGTCCCCGGGGAATCAAGAGACCCAGTACTTC. The encoded protein is CSVESPGNQETQYF.

The chain uses TRBV5-6 and TRBJ2-4; D perhaps matches TRBD1 (6 bases). The V gene's germline CDR1 is SGHDT and CDR2 YYEEEE. The CDR3 spans 14 residues. Trimming shortened V by 0 bases and J by 9 bases, and 13 bases separated the two germline ends. DNA for the CDR3: TGTGCCAGCAGCTTGGTACAGGGAATCGGCATTCAGTACTTC. This sequence encodes CASSLVQGIGIQYF.

This chain uses TRBV5-1 with TRBJ1-2; TRBD1 aligns across 7 bases. The germline V gene has CDR1 SGHRS and CDR2 YFSETQ. The CDR3 covers 17 residues. V gave up 2 bases and J gave up 3 bases; unmatched junction bases: 13. The CDR3 region is CASSFSRDSDVYYGYTF. Here the CDR3 DNA reads TGCGCCAGCAGCTTTTCCCGGGACAGTGATGTCTACTATGGCTACACCTTC.

The chain combines TRBV11-2 with TRBJ1-6; D not certain. The germline gives CDR1 SGHAT, CDR2 FQNNGV. The CDR3 extends over 17 amino acids. V was cut by 1 base and J by 9 bases, with 19 bases left in between. The chain's CDR3 is CASSLARPGLGSSPLHF. The CDR3 DNA is TGTGCCAGCAGCTTAGCCCGACCCGGCCTGGGGAGTTCACCCCTCCACTTT.

The gene calls are TRBV28 and TRBJ2-7, with TRBD1 as a possible D gene (6 bases). Germline V gene lookup returns CDR1 MDHEN and CDR2 SYDVKM. CDR3 size: 15 residues. The V and J ends lost 1 base and 3 bases respectively, with 13 bases between them. CDR3 in amino acids: CASSLSGGGSYEQYF. The CDR3 DNA sequence: TGTGCCAGCAGTTTATCTGGGGGCGGTAGCTACGAGCAGTACTTC.